These 8 T cell receptor beta chains share one sample of origin, sequenced in a study of patients and donors after allogeneic stem cell transplantation. TCRdb re-analysed the RT-PCR reads in MiXCR, keeping a single row per CDR3 protein. The data show some 2,500 distinct CDR3 sequences, more than 6% seen once. The source material was blood, either unsorted or a sorted T cell fraction (not recorded which). The receptor source for this set is a human donor who was either an allogeneic HSCT recipient or a stem cell or donor lymphocyte infusion donor (not recorded which). It is not recorded whose cells these are; they may come from a transplant donor.

The chain combines TRBV5-6 with TRBJ2-4; D may match TRBD1 or TRBD2 (6 bases each). The CDR3 consists of 14 residues. Germline V gene sequence: CDR1 SGHDT, CDR2 YYEEEE. V was clipped by 2 bases and J by 5 bases, with 11 bases between them. For the CDR3, the DNA is TGTGCCAGCAGCTTCATGGGGGGCCAAAACATTCAGTACTTC. This translates into CASSFMGGQNIQYF.

This clonotype is classed as medium-sized. The V gene is TRBV7-6, the J gene TRBJ2-7; 8 bases map to TRBD1. The CDR3 extends over 15 amino acids. Trimming cost V 4 bases and J 1 base; bases outside gene matches: 6. Germline CDR1 SGHVS, CDR2 FNYEAQ. For the CDR3, the DNA is TGTGCCAGCAGCTCCGGGACAGGTATATCCTACGAGCAGTACTTC. It encodes CASSSGTGISYEQYF.

This clonotype is termed medium-sized (0.01 to 0.1%). The chain has TRBV5-1 and TRBJ2-1; no definite D call. V lost 0 bases to trimming and J lost 4 bases, with 11 bases between them. The CDR3 spans 15 residues. Germline V gene lookup returns CDR1 SGHRS and CDR2 YFSETQ. For the CDR3, the DNA is TGCGCCAGCAGCTTGGTCGGCGGTTTATACAATGAGCAGTTCTTC. Protein product: CASSLVGGLYNEQFF.

Judged by abundance, this clonotype is medium-sized. The chain uses TRBV5-5 and TRBJ2-1; D remains ambiguous. There are 15 residues in the CDR3. The germline V gene has CDR1 SGHKS and CDR2 YYEKEE (reference sequence). V dropped 0 bases and J dropped 1 base, with 8 bases sitting between them. CDR3 sequence: CASSLEVGSYNEQFF. The CDR3, as DNA: TGTGCCAGCAGCTTGGAGGTAGGGTCCTACAATGAGCAGTTCTTC.

Sample share makes this clonotype large (0.1 to 1%). The chain carries TRBV20-1 and TRBJ1-5; D gene uncertain. In germline, CDR1 is DFQATT, CDR2 SNEGSKA (reference sequence). The CDR3 runs to 13 residues. Between the trimmed V and J ends, which lost 4 bases and 5 bases, there was a span of 12 bases. The CDR3 bases are TGCAGTGCTATCCAGAGATCCGATCAGCCCCAGCATTTT. Its translation is CSAIQRSDQPQHF.

This clonotype is labeled medium-sized. The chain uses TRBV28 and TRBJ2-5; D possibly matches TRBD1 or TRBD2 (5 bases each). Germline V lookup: CDR1 MDHEN, CDR2 SYDVKM. The V end was cut by 5 bases, the J end by 0 bases, with 7 bases between. This CDR3 is built from 13 residues. CDR3 residues: CASSRGDQETQYF. CDR3 coding DNA: TGTGCCAGCAGTAGGGGAGACCAAGAGACCCAGTACTTC.

This clonotype is medium-sized by share. The J gene is TRBJ2-1, the V gene TRBV30; no definite D call. Germline loops: CDR1 GTSNPN, CDR2 SVGIG (reference sequence). The CDR3 contains 12 residues. V was clipped by 2 bases and J by 15 bases, with 17 bases between them. The CDR3 spells CAWSTGGLGLFF. The CDR3 region has the DNA TGTGCCTGGAGTACCGGTGGGCTAGGTTTGTTCTTC.

In this sample, this clonotype turned up a few times. The CDR3 nucleotides are TGCAGCGTTGGAGCTAGGAGGGGCGACGAGCAGTACTTC. It encodes CSVGARRGDEQYF. The rearrangement joins TRBV29-1 to TRBJ2-7, with D possibly being TRBD2 (6 bases). V was cut by 4 bases and J by 5 bases, with 15 bases left in between. In germline, CDR1 is SQVTM, CDR2 ANQGSEA. The CDR3 covers 13 residues.